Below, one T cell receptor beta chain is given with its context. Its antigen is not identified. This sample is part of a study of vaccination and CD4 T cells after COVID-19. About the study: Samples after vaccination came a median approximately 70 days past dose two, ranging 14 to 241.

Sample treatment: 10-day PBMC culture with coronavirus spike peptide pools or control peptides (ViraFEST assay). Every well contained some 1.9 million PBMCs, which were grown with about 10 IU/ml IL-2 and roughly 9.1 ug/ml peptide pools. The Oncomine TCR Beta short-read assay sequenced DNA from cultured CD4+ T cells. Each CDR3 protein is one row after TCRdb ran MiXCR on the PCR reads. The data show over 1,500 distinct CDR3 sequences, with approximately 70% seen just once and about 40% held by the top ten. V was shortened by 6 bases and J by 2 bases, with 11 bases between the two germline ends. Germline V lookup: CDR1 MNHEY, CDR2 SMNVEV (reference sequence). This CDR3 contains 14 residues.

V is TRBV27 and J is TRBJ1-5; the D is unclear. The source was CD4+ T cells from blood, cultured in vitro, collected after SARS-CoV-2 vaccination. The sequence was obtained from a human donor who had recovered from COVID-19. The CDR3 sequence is CASSLRPGNQPQHF. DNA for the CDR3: TGTGCCAGCAGCTTACGGCCGGGCAATCAGCCCCAGCATTTT.